This T cell receptor (beta chain) comes out of a study of blood T cells in healthy people across ages (dated by TCRdb to 2013 to 2016). Regarding the study in general: In model experiments, template switching captured roughly one uniquely barcoded TCR beta cDNA molecule for every two T cells. Using the same blood draw, the study looked at two additional independent replicas of 1 million unique cDNA reads for two donors, one aged 18 to 29 and the other aged 80 or older. Using deep sequencing normalized with unique cDNA molecular identifiers, the study measured how TCR beta repertoire diversity changes with age. The donors were divided into four age groups: young (average roughly 15 years), middle-aged (under 40), aged (approximately 62) and long-lived (82). To avoid experimental bias, donors of different ages were distributed randomly across sequencing lanes. The paper as a whole reports these results and caveats: The percentage of naive T cells measured by flow cytometry correlated strongly with observed TCR beta diversity. Since profiling was done on bulk unsorted PBMCs, naive and antigen-experienced compartments could not be conclusively compared. Compared with the aged group, the long-lived group had more naive CD4+ T cells, fewer expanded clones and increased TCR diversity, suggesting age selection. Observed TCR beta diversity per million T cells fell roughly linearly with age, and a significant reduction was already apparent by age around 40. Estimates of total diversity from one million sequenced T cells were regarded as lower bounds and underestimates. Donor CMV infection status was unknown, potentially confounding age-related changes in expanded clonotypes.

The library was made by 5' RACE. These reads were obtained on an Illumina HiSeq 2500. A second roughly 7 to 11 cycle PCR used a sample-barcoded 5' primer and a J-beta primer mix. A unique molecular identifier was introduced onto each TCR beta cDNA molecule by a template-switch 5' adaptor carrying 12 random nucleotides. Each sample yielded at least 2.5 million CDR3-containing paired-end reads. First-strand cDNA synthesis was performed from all RNA using the Mint cDNA synthesis kit, with priming by a TRBC-specific oligonucleotide. After uracil-DNA glycosylase treatment, a first 18-cycle PCR used universal primers M1SS and BC2_uni_R on all cDNA. Processing in the source paper ran as follows. Normalization of each sample was performed by random selection of 1 million high-quality reads, each carrying a distinct molecular identifier. Reads with shared molecular identifiers were discarded instead of being binned into consensus sequences. MiTCR, with a Q25 quality threshold and the strictest error-elimination algorithm, was used for CDR3 identification, clonotype clustering and error correction. A nonparametric unseen species model using Euler transformation provided a lower-bound estimate of total TCR beta diversity. The public reads were reprocessed in TCRdb via fastp at Q25 and MiXCR, keeping in-frame beta chains. Every distinct CDR3 protein forms one entry, paired with its most common genes and DNA. These V and J calls derive from TCRdb rather than the authors' analysis. This sample has 1.5 million to 1.9 million distinct CDR3 sequences in its table, and about 45% of those were observed once. About 4% of the sample lies in the top ten.

A few counts support this clonotype. Its antigen is unknown. No per-base quality is available; no much larger clone lies one base away. The CDR3 runs 15 amino acids, cysteine and phenylalanine included. Only CDR3 DNA remains: 45 bases, in frame from the first base. Per the germline V gene, SGHRS is the CDR1 and YFSETQ is the CDR2. Trimming at the junction amounts to 4 bases on V and 5 bases on J, and the germline ends lie 19 bases apart. The donors were about 40 Caucasian individuals from Russia, aged roughly 6 to 100 years, who were systemically healthy. Around 10 milliliters of peripheral blood were drawn from each donor into EDTA-treated Vacutainer tubes. Ficoll-Paque density-gradient centrifugation was used to isolate PBMCs, with at least 6 million obtained per sample. Total RNA, at least 5 micrograms per sample, was extracted from PBMCs with Trizol reagent. For every donor, an aliquot of PBMCs went through flow cytometry to measure the percentages of naive CD45RAhigh/CD27high T cells.

The chain employs TRBV5-1 and TRBJ2-7; a weak D assignment points to TRBD1 (6 bases agree). The clonotype originates from a woman under 30 in good health. The source material was blood. The CDR3 is CASSPIPGTQDEQYF. At the DNA level, the sequence is TGCGCCAGCAGCCCGATTCCCGGGACACAGGACGAGCAGTACTTC.